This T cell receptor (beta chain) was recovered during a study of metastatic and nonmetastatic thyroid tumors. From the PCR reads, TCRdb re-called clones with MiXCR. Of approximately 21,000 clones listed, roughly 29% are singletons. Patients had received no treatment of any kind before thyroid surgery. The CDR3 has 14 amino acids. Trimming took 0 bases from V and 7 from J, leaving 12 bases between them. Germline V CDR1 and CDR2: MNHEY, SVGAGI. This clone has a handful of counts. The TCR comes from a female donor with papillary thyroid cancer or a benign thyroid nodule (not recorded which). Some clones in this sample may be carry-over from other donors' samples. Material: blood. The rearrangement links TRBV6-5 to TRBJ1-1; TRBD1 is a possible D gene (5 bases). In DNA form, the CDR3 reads TGTGCCAGCAGTTACTCGAGACAGCCGATTGAAGCTTTCTTT. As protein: CASSYSRQPIEAFF.